Below, one TCR beta chain is given with its context. Its specificity is unknown. This CDR3 is built from 14 residues. Trimming took 6 bases from V and 1 from J; bases not matched to a gene: 5. The germline V gene has CDR1 SGHDN and CDR2 FVKESK. Sequenced material consisted of expressed TCRB transcripts (all of the isolated RNA was reverse transcribed). Assay used: immunoSEQ multiplex PCR; TCRdb lists only in-frame clones, some missing. Here the sample spans around 160,000 clones, 9% being singletons. The data were taken from a study of beta chain features in type 1 diabetes. Study-level results: All four CD4+ subsets from Type 1 diabetes patients carried moderately but significantly shorter TCRB CDR3s.

The sequence derives from a woman in her thirties with type 1 diabetes. The V call is TRBV14, the J call TRBJ1-1; 7 bases are a match to TRBD1. Sequenced input: central memory CD4+ T cells from blood. As DNA, the CDR3 is TGTGCCAGCAGACAGGGGTTGACGAACACTGAAGCTTTCTTT. Encoded protein: CASRQGLTNTEAFF.